Below, 25 T cell receptor beta chains from the same sample are listed, as sequenced in a study of T cells in narcolepsy. Libraries were prepared by immunoSEQ multiplex PCR; TCRdb keeps only in-frame clonotypes and omits some of them. Counted here are about 32,000 clones, roughly four fifths occurring once; the ten biggest clones make up 0.5% to 0.85%. Sequencing was carried out using memory (CD45RA-) CD4+ T cells from blood. Source of these receptors: a human donor in good health.

Note on this clone: Other DNA sequences within the sample encode an identical CDR3. V is TRBV7-9 and J is TRBJ2-3; maybe TRBD1 (5 bases). V was pared by 1 base and J by 4 bases, with 12 bases between. Germline CDR1 reads SEHNR; CDR2 reads FQNEAQ (reference sequence). The CDR3 is made up of 15 amino acids. The CDR3 here is CASSLEGTGSDTQYF. For the CDR3, the DNA is TGTGCCAGCAGCTTAGAAGGCACAGGTTCAGATACGCAGTATTTT.

As DNA, the CDR3 is TGTGCCAGCACCTCCTTAGGGCCTAACTATGGCTACACCTTC. This sequence encodes CASTSLGPNYGYTF. The gene calls are TRBV28 and TRBJ1-2; D remains unclear. The CDR3 runs to 14 residues. V lost 7 bases and J 0 bases, leaving 12 bases between the germline ends. The germline CDR1 and CDR2 sequences are MDHEN and SYDVKM.

This clone was picked up a small number of times. This chain joins TRBV4-3 and TRBJ2-1, with 8 bases identical to TRBD1. Germline assignment: CDR1 LGHNA and CDR2 YSLEER. V dropped 4 bases and J dropped 9; count of bases not matched to a gene: 14. The CDR3 loop spans 16 amino acids. Here the CDR3 DNA reads TGCGCCAGCAGCCCTCAGGCCGGACAGGGTGGCACTGAGCAGTTCTTC. Translating it yields CASSPQAGQGGTEQFF.

This clone occurred once. The chain's CDR3 is CASSDRGDTEAFF. DNA of the CDR3: TGTGCCAGCAGTGACAGGGGGGACACTGAAGCTTTCTTT. This chain uses TRBV6-5 with TRBJ1-1; 9 bases align to TRBD1. V was pared by 5 bases and J by 3 bases, with 1 base of the junction left unmatched. CDR3 length: 13 amino acids. The germline gives CDR1 MNHEY, CDR2 SVGAGI.

The table lists this clone with a count of one. The chain uses TRBV7-2 and TRBJ1-2, with 9 bases matching TRBD1. The ends lost 5 bases at V and 6 bases at J; junction bases unmatched: 7. This CDR3 contains 14 residues. In germline, CDR1 is SGHTA, CDR2 FQGNSA. As DNA, the CDR3 is TGTGCCAGCAGCCTCCGGGACAGGGTTGATGGCTACACCTTC. Its translation is CASSLRDRVDGYTF.

With respect to this clone: A read error may account for a junction end that differs from germline. The chain employs TRBV28 and TRBJ1-6; 9 positions match TRBD1. The CDR3 loop spans 15 amino acids. The germline CDR1 and CDR2 sequences are MDHEN and SYDVKM. The CDR3 coding sequence is TGTGCCAGCAGGGGACAGGGTACCTATAATTCACCCTTCCACTTT. Its protein product is CASRGQGTYNSPFHF.

The chain is built from TRBV28 and TRBJ1-2, with TRBD1 matching 11 bases. After removal of 5 bases from V and 8 bases from J, the junction contained 7 bases not matched to a gene. This CDR3 region has 14 residues. Germline V gene lookup returns CDR1 MDHEN and CDR2 SYDVKM. The CDR3 spells CASSPAGTGGGYTF. DNA of the CDR3: TGTGCCAGCAGTCCCGCCGGGACAGGGGGGGGCTACACCTTC.

The chain employs TRBV11-2 and TRBJ1-3; D uncertain. This CDR3 contains 16 residues. V was cut by 0 bases and J by 6 bases, with 15 bases left in between. Germline assignment: CDR1 SGHAT and CDR2 FQNNGV. The CDR3 DNA is TGTGCCAGCAGCTTAGAGGTCCGGGTATCGGAAAACACCATATATTTT. Translation gives CASSLEVRVSENTIYF.

The J gene is TRBJ1-1, the V gene TRBV7-8; TRBD1 might be the D (5 bases). Germline values: CDR1 SGHVS, CDR2 FQNEAQ. The CDR3 is 15 residues long. Trimming left V 2 bases short and J 1 base short, with 11 bases between. The CDR3 DNA reads TGTGCCAGCAGCTTAACACCTGGGGGGAACACTGAAGCTTTCTTT. Protein: CASSLTPGGNTEAFF.

This clone came up once. The V and J genes are TRBV6-5 and TRBJ2-1; 7 bases are a match to TRBD1. Germline loops: CDR1 MNHEY, CDR2 SVGAGI. The CDR3 is made up of 15 amino acids. Losses at the gene ends were 2 bases for V and 5 bases for J; bases not matched to a gene: 6. This chain's CDR3 is CASSYRGLLNNEQFF. CDR3 bases: TGTGCCAGCAGTTACAGGGGGCTCCTGAACAATGAGCAGTTCTTC.

The V and J genes are TRBV2 and TRBJ2-2, with 8 nucleotides matching TRBD2. CDR1 is SNHLY and CDR2 is FYNNEI in the germline V gene. The V segment lost 10 bases and the J segment 5 bases; nucleotides outside the gene matches: 9. CDR3 length equals 14 residues. CDR3 bases: TGTGCCACCGCCGGGGGGGCAAGGACCGGGGAGCTGTTTTTT. It codes for CATAGGARTGELFF.

The chain combines TRBV2 with TRBJ2-2; D gene unclear. The CDR3 is 12 residues long. Germline loops: CDR1 SNHLY, CDR2 FYNNEI. The V gene lost 7 bases and the J gene lost 4 bases, with 7 bases spanning the gap. The CDR3 DNA reads TGTGCCAGCAAAATTTTCACCGGGGAGCTGTTTTTT. This translates into CASKIFTGELFF.

This clone occurred once. The chain joins TRBV7-2 to TRBJ2-1; TRBD2 matches 7 bases. After removal of 4 bases from V and 1 base from J, the junction contained 7 bases not matched to a gene. The CDR3 sequence is 16 residues long. Per the germline V gene, CDR1 is SGHTA and CDR2 is FQGNSA. In nucleotides, the CDR3 is TGTGCCAGCAGCTCCTCCGGGGGGACTTCCTACAATGAGCAGTTCTTC. Translated, it gives CASSSSGGTSYNEQFF.

The chain links TRBV6-1 to TRBJ1-5, with D uncertain. Deletions cut 7 bases from V and 3 bases from J, with 7 bases between. Germline V CDR1 and CDR2: MNHNS, SASEGT. This CDR3 has 12 residues. The CDR3 nucleotides read TGTGCCAGCAACGCGTACAATCAGCCCCAGCATTTT. Translating it yields CASNAYNQPQHF.

The gene calls are TRBV5-1 and TRBJ2-7, with D possibly being TRBD2 (6 bases). V was cut by 4 bases and J by 3 bases, with 17 bases left in between. Germline V gene data show CDR1 as SGHRS and CDR2 as YFSETQ. This CDR3 has 15 amino acids. The chain's CDR3 is CASSQSAGYYYEQYF. The CDR3 region has the DNA TGCGCCAGCAGCCAATCGGCGGGATACTACTACGAGCAGTACTTC.

The chain uses TRBV6-6 and TRBJ1-5; 7 nucleotides align to TRBD1. CDR3 length: 15 amino acids. Trimming at V came to 0 bases and at J to 3 bases, leaving 2 bases not matched to a gene. CDR1 MNHNY and CDR2 SVGAGI come from the germline V gene (reference sequence). DNA of the CDR3: TGTGCCAGCAGTTACTCGACAGGGACCAATCAGCCCCAGCATTTT. Protein sequence: CASSYSTGTNQPQHF.

The CDR3 coding sequence is TGTGCCAGTAGTACCTCGGGTGCTAACTATGGCTACACCTTC. Amino acids: CASSTSGANYGYTF. The chain employs TRBV19 and TRBJ1-2; no firm D call. The ends were cut back, 4 bases at V and 0 bases at J, with 9 bases in the middle. Germline V CDR1 and CDR2: LNHDA, SQIVND (reference sequence). CDR3 length: 14 amino acids.

Only one count was recorded for this clone. The V gene is TRBV14, the J gene TRBJ2-5; D might be TRBD2 (6 bases). This CDR3 region has 15 residues. Germline V gene lookup returns CDR1 SGHDN and CDR2 FVKESK. V gave up 0 bases and J gave up 4 bases, with 12 bases separating them. For the CDR3, the DNA is TGTGCCAGCAGCCAAGATCTTGGTAGCGGAGAGACCCAGTACTTC. Its protein is CASSQDLGSGETQYF.

This chain connects TRBV4-3 to TRBJ2-2; TRBD2 matches 7 bases. This CDR3 contains 14 residues. Germline CDR1 LGHNA, CDR2 YSLEER. Trimming at V came to 4 bases and at J to 7 bases, leaving 6 bases not matched to a gene. The CDR3 loop reads CASSLSGRDGELFF. CDR3 DNA sequence: TGCGCCAGCAGCCTATCTGGGAGGGACGGGGAGCTGTTTTTT.

This clone occurred once. This rearrangement joins TRBV18 to TRBJ2-7, with 7 positions matching TRBD2. CDR3 length: 12 residues. Trimming at V came to 2 bases and at J to 9 bases, leaving 4 bases not matched to a gene. Germline V lookup: CDR1 KGHSH, CDR2 LQKENI. The CDR3 nucleotides are TGTGCCAGCTCACCAGGGGAGGGGCGGCAGTACGTC. Translated: CASSPGEGRQYV.

CDR3 sequence: CSALQASGANVLTF. Written as DNA, the CDR3 is TGCAGCGCCCTCCAGGCCTCTGGGGCCAACGTCCTGACTTTC. V and J are TRBV29-1 and TRBJ2-6; no firm D call. The V gene lost 7 bases and the J gene lost 0 bases, with 10 bases spanning the gap. CDR3 size: 14 residues. CDR1 is SQVTM, CDR2 ANQGSEA, per germline.

Concerning this clone: Because the CDR3 is missing its conserved closing phenylalanine or tryptophan, this is likely a read error. It is unclear where the CDR3 begins or ends on the DNA, so no DNA is shown, and the CDR3 is as TCRdb lists it. The chain combines TRBV28 with TRBJ1-1. CDR1 and CDR2 (germline): MDHEN, SYDVKM. Both ends counted, the CDR3 spans 13 residues. The CDR3 here is CASSPPSRDLLSI.

This chain connects TRBV6-5 to TRBJ1-2; TRBD1 is a possible D gene (5 bases). CDR3 size: 15 residues. With 6 bases removed from V and 4 bases from J, the gap between germline ends came to 18 bases. The germline CDR1 and CDR2 sequences are MNHEY and SVGAGI. The CDR3 protein is CASRGVGQNRYGYTF. Here the CDR3 DNA reads TGTGCCAGCAGGGGAGTTGGACAAAATCGCTATGGCTACACCTTC.

The genes are TRBV10-3 and TRBJ2-7; 7 nucleotides agree with TRBD1. The CDR3 consists of 15 residues. The trim removed 5 bases at V and 0 bases at J, leaving 7 bases unmatched. Germline V gene sequence: CDR1 ENHRY, CDR2 SYGVKD. CDR3: CAISSDRLSSYEQYV. The CDR3, as DNA: TGTGCCATCAGTTCGGACAGGCTGAGCTCCTACGAGCAGTACGTC.

The sample holds a few counts of this clone. J is TRBJ2-2 and V is TRBV7-9, with 13 bases matching TRBD2. After removal of 5 bases from V and 0 bases from J, the junction contained 6 bases not matched to a gene. CDR1 and CDR2 (germline): SEHNR, FQNEAQ (reference sequence). The CDR3 consists of 18 residues. CDR3 DNA sequence: TGTGCCAGCAGCCGAACACTAGCGGGGGGGCCGAACACCGGGGAGCTGTTTTTT. It encodes CASSRTLAGGPNTGELFF.